These T cell receptor beta chains were read from a single sample in a study of blood T cell repertoires in COVID-19. Measured with immunoSEQ multiplex PCR; TCRdb has only the in-frame clones, and not every one. Of roughly 300,000 clones in the sample, about 83% are singletons; the top ten hold 1.5% to 2%. Source material: peripheral blood. Receptor source: a woman aged 45-65 years with acute or convalescent COVID-19. Both conserved end residues are part of each CDR3. D genes are given only for firm matches. Not all rows give a size; the values are once, few, many and, for expanded clones, a class.

d_call	v_call	cdr3_length	clone_size	j_call	cdr3_nt	cdr3_aa
TRBD1	TRBV6-6	15	NA	TRBJ2-1	TGTGCCAGCAGAAATTTAAATACAGGGGGCAATGAGCAGTTCTTC	CASRNLNTGGNEQFF
NA	TRBV4-3	17	once	TRBJ2-3	TGCGCCAGCAGCCGCTCAGGAGGGGGGGCGGTTACAGATACGCAGTATTTT	CASSRSGGGAVTDTQYF
TRBD1	TRBV16	20	NA	TRBJ2-7	TGTGCCAGCAGCCAATTATTCAAGTTGTCTCCGGGACAGACACTAGACGAGCAGTACTTC	CASSQLFKLSPGQTLDEQYF
NA	TRBV2	14	once	TRBJ2-3	TGTGCCAGCTCGGAGATAGCGAGGGCAGATACGCAGTATTTT	CASSEIARADTQYF
TRBD2	TRBV5-8	14	NA	TRBJ2-1	TGTGCCAGCAGCTTAACTAGCGGGAGGGGAGGGTCGTTCTTC	CASSLTSGRGGSFF
NA	TRBV27	11	NA	TRBJ1-4	TGTGCCAGCAGTCACGGGGGGCAGCTGTTTTTT	CASSHGGQLFF
NA	TRBV18	14	NA	TRBJ1-5	TGTGCCAGCTCACCAAACGCGGGCAATCAGCCCCAGCATTTT	CASSPNAGNQPQHF
NA	TRBV30	13	NA	TRBJ1-5	TGTGCCTGGAGTCTAGGGGTTCGTCAGCCCCAGCATTTT	CAWSLGVRQPQHF
TRBD1	TRBV9	15	NA	TRBJ1-2	TGTGCCAGCAGCGTAGAATTTGCAGGGGGCGATGGCTACACCTTC	CASSVEFAGGDGYTF
NA	TRBV5-1	14	NA	TRBJ2-2	TGCGCCAGCAGCCGGTCCACGAACACCGGGGAGCTGTTTTTT	CASSRSTNTGELFF
NA	TRBV9	15	NA	TRBJ2-1	TGTGCCAGCAGCACTTGGGACTTTACCTACAATGAGCAGTTCTTC	CASSTWDFTYNEQFF
TRBD2	TRBV29-1	14	once	TRBJ2-1	TGCAGCGGGGGAGGGCGGGGATCCTACAATGAGCAGTTCTTC	CSGGGRGSYNEQFF
TRBD1	TRBV9	15	NA	TRBJ1-2	TGTGCCAGCAGCGGACAGGGGAGGGGTAACTATGGCTACACCTTC	CASSGQGRGNYGYTF
TRBD1	TRBV7-2	14	NA	TRBJ2-7	TGTGCCAGCAGTTCAAGGGACAGCTCCTACGAGCAGTACTTC	CASSSRDSSYEQYF
TRBD2	TRBV18	16	NA	TRBJ2-7	TGTGCCAGCTCACCCTACGGTACTAGCGGGATCCACGAGCAGTACTTC	CASSPYGTSGIHEQYF
NA	TRBV30	13	NA	TRBJ2-5	TGTGCCGGCCTGCGGCAAGGTGGAGAGACCCAGTACTTC	CAGLRQGGETQYF
NA	TRBV27	15	NA	TRBJ2-3	TGTGCCAGCAGTTTAGGCAGGGATGCCACAGATACGCAGTATTTT	CASSLGRDATDTQYF
NA	TRBV6-5	14	NA	TRBJ1-1	TGTGCCAGCAGTTACAGGGGTGTGAACACTGAAGCTTTCTTT	CASSYRGVNTEAFF
TRBD1	TRBV28	14	NA	TRBJ1-5	TGTGCCAGCATCCGCGGGACAGCCGATCAGCCCCAGCATTTT	CASIRGTADQPQHF
TRBD1	TRBV7-2	15	NA	TRBJ1-5	TGTGCCAGCAGCTTAGCGCGGACAGGGGAACAGCCCCAGCATTTT	CASSLARTGEQPQHF
NA	TRBV9	12	NA	TRBJ1-6	TGTGCCAGCAGCGGGCAGGGGTCACCCCTCCACTTT	CASSGQGSPLHF
NA	TRBV7-8	16	NA	TRBJ1-1	TGTGCCAGCAGCCGACCAGGGTTTTCGGTCGGCACTGAAGCTTTCTTT	CASSRPGFSVGTEAFF
NA	TRBV24-1	17	NA	TRBJ1-5	TGTGCCACCAGTGATTCGAAGGGGGGGGGATCCTATCAGCCCCAGCATTTT	CATSDSKGGGSYQPQHF
NA	TRBV7-8	16	NA	TRBJ2-3	TGTGCCAGCAGCTTAAGGAACAGGGTCCCGTCAGATACGCAGTATTTT	CASSLRNRVPSDTQYF
TRBD2	TRBV3-1/TRBV3-2	21	NA	TRBJ2-1	TGTGCCAGCAGCCAAGGGACCGGGACTAGCGGGTCCTATAGCTCCTACAATGAGCAGTTCTTC	CASSQGTGTSGSYSSYNEQFF
NA	TRBV14	14	NA	TRBJ1-3	TGTGCCAGCAGAAAAGGGACTTTTGGAAACACCATATATTTT	CASRKGTFGNTIYF
TRBD2	TRBV27	17	NA	TRBJ2-5	TGTGCCAGCAGCTCAGGACTAGCGGTCCGCCCACAAGAGACCCAGTACTTC	CASSSGLAVRPQETQYF
TRBD1	TRBV18	15	once	TRBJ2-1	TGTGCCAGCTCACCGCCGACAGGGACGGTGAATGAGCAGTTCTTC	CASSPPTGTVNEQFF
NA	TRBV6-6	15	NA	TRBJ2-6	TGTGCCAGCAGTTACGGAGTCTCTGGGGCCAACGTCCTGACTTTC	CASSYGVSGANVLTF
NA	TRBV28	13	NA	TRBJ1-1	TGTGCCAGCAGTTTGGAGGACCGGTGGGAAGCTTTCTTT	CASSLEDRWEAFF
NA	TRBV5-1	17	NA	TRBJ2-3	TGCGCCAGCAGCTTGAGTGGGGAGTTCAGGGGTGCAGATACGCAGTATTTT	CASSLSGEFRGADTQYF
TRBD1	TRBV7-3	14	NA	TRBJ1-2	TGTGCCAGCAGCTCCGACAGGGGGCTGATGGGCTACACCTTC	CASSSDRGLMGYTF
NA	TRBV29-1	13	NA	TRBJ2-2	TGCAGCGTTCGACTAGGTTCCACCGGGGAGCTGTTTTTT	CSVRLGSTGELFF
NA	TRBV7-2	15	NA	TRBJ2-1	TGTGCCAGCAGCGTTTCCGGGACACCTTACAATGAGCAGTTCTTC	CASSVSGTPYNEQFF
NA	TRBV20-1	15	NA	TRBJ2-7	TGCAGTGCTAGTTCCCCCGGGAGAGGCTCCTACGAGCAGTACTTC	CSASSPGRGSYEQYF
TRBD1	TRBV11-2	13	NA	TRBJ1-1	TGTGCCAGCAGCGTTGTACTAGGGGGCGAAGCTTTCTTT	CASSVVLGGEAFF
NA	TRBV15	13	few	TRBJ1-5	TGTGCCACCAGAGCAATGGTAAATCAGCCCCAGCATTTT	CATRAMVNQPQHF
TRBD1	TRBV6-5	14	once	TRBJ1-2	TGTGCCAGCAGTTACAGGGACAGGGCTTATGGCTACACCTTC	CASSYRDRAYGYTF
TRBD1	TRBV4-1	15	NA	TRBJ2-1	TGCGCCAGCAGCCAAGGGGACAGGGCCCACAATGAGCAGTTCTTC	CASSQGDRAHNEQFF
TRBD1	TRBV7-9	14	NA	TRBJ1-6	TGTGCCAGCATCCGGACAGGGGGCGGTTCACCCCTCCACTTT	CASIRTGGGSPLHF
TRBD2	TRBV7-2	16	once	TRBJ2-7	TGTGCCAGCAGCTCCTGGACTAGCGGGAGCTCCTACGAGCAGTACTTC	CASSSWTSGSSYEQYF
TRBD2	TRBV5-1	15	NA	TRBJ2-3	TGCGCCAGCAGCTTCCTAGCGGGAGTGCCAGATACGCAGTATTTT	CASSFLAGVPDTQYF
NA	TRBV6-5	16	few	TRBJ1-6	TGTGCCAGCAGTTACGACCCCAGGGGAAGTGATTCACCCCTCCACTTT	CASSYDPRGSDSPLHF
NA	TRBV2	12	many	TRBJ2-1	TGTGCCAGCAGTACCGGAGGGAATGAGCAGTTCTTC	CASSTGGNEQFF
NA	TRBV27	18	NA	TRBJ1-5	TGTGCCAGCAGTCCTTATCTCCGGACACCACATAGCAATCAGCCCCAGCATTTT	CASSPYLRTPHSNQPQHF
NA	TRBV9	11	NA	TRBJ1-2	TGTGCCAGCAGCATAAACTATGGCTACACCTTC	CASSINYGYTF
TRBD1	TRBV7-2	13	NA	TRBJ1-4	TGTGCCAGCAGCTCGGGACAGGGTTTAAAACTGTTTTTT	CASSSGQGLKLFF
TRBD1	TRBV9	13	NA	TRBJ2-7	TGTGCCAGCAGCGGGACAGGATCCTACGAGCAGTACTTC	CASSGTGSYEQYF
TRBD2	TRBV2	15	NA	TRBJ2-1	TGTGCCAGCAGACGGGTAGCGGGAGGGTACAATGAGCAGTTCTTC	CASRRVAGGYNEQFF
TRBD1	TRBV5-1	17	NA	TRBJ2-1	TGCGCCAGCAGCGTCGGCAAGACAGGGGGCTATGACAATGAGCAGTTCTTC	CASSVGKTGGYDNEQFF
TRBD1	TRBV5-4	15	NA	TRBJ2-1	TGTGCCAGCAGCTCGGGACAGGGATGGAGGGATGAGCAGTTCTTC	CASSSGQGWRDEQFF
NA	TRBV4-2	16	NA	TRBJ2-7	TGTGCCAGCAGCCCCTACGCAGGGGAGAGCTCCTACGAGCAGTACTTC	CASSPYAGESSYEQYF
NA	TRBV5-4	14	once	TRBJ1-1	TGTGCCAGCAGCTTGAGCCAGACAAACACTGAAGCTTTCTTT	CASSLSQTNTEAFF
TRBD1	TRBV6-5	15	NA	TRBJ2-7	TGTGCCAGCAGTTACTCCCGGGACAGGGGTTACGAGCAGTACTTC	CASSYSRDRGYEQYF